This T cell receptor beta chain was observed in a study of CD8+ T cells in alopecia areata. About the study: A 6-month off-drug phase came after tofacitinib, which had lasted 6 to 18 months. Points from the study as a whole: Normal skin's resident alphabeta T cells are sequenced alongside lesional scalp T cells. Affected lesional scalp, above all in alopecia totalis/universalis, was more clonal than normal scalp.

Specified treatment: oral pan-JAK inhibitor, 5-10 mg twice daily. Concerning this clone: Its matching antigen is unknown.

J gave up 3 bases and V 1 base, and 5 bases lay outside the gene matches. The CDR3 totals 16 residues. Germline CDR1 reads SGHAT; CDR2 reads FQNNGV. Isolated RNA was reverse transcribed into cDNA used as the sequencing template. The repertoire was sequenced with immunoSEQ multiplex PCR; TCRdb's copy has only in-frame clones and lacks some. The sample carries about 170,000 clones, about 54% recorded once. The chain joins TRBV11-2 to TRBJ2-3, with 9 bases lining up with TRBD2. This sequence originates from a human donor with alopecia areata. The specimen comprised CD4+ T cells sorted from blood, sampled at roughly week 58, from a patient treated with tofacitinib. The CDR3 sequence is CASSLVRLAGTDTQYF. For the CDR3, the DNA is TGTGCCAGCAGCTTAGTGAGGCTAGCGGGGACAGATACGCAGTATTTT.